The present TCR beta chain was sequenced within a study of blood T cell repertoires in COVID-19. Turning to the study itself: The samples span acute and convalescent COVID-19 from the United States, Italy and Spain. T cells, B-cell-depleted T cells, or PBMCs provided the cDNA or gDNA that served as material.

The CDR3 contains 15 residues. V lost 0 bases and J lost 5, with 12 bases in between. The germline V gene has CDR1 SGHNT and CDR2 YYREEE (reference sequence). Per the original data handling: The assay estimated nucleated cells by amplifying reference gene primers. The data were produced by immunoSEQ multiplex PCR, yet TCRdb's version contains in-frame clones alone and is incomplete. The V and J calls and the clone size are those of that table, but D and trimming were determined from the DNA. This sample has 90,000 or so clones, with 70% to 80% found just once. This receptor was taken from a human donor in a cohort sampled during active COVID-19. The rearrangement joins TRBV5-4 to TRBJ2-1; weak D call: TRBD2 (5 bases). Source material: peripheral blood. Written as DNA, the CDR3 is TGTGCCAGCAGCTTGGGCGGGCCCGGGGACAATGAGCAGTTCTTC. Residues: CASSLGGPGDNEQFF.